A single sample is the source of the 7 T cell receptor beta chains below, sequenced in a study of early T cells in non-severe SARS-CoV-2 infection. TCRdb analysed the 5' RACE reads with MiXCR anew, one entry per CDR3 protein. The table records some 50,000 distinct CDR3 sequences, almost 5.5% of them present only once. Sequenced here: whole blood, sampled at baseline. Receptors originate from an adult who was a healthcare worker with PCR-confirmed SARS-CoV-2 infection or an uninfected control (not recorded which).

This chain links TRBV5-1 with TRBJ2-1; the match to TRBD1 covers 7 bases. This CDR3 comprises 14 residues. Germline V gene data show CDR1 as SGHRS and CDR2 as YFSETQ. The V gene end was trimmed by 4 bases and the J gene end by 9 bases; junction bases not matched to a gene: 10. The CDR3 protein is CASSPGQARGEQFF. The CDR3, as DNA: TGCGCCAGCAGCCCCGGACAGGCCAGGGGTGAGCAGTTCTTC.

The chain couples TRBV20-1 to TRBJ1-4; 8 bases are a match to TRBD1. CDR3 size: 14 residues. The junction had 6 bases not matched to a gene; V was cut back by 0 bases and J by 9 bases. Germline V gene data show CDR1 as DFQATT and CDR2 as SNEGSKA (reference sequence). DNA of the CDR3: TGCAGTGCTAGAGAGACAGGGGATCTCCAAAAACTGTTTTTT. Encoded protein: CSARETGDLQKLFF.

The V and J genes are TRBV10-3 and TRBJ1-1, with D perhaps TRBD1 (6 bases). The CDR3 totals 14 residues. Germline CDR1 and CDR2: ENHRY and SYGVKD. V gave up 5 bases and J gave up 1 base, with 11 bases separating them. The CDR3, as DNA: TGTGCCATCAGTCAGACAGGTGGGAACACTGAAGCTTTCTTT. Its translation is CAISQTGGNTEAFF.

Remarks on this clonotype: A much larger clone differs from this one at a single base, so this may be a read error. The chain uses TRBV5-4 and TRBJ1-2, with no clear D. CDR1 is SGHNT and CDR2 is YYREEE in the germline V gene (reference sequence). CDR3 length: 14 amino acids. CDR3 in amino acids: CGSSLALPNYGYTF. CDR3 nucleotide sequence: TGTGGCAGCAGCTTGGCCCTACCTAACTATGGCTACACCTTC.

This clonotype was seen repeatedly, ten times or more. CDR3 loop: CASSLGAGASYEQYF. The CDR3 DNA sequence: TGTGCCAGCAGCTTAGGAGCGGGAGCCTCCTACGAGCAGTACTTC. The chain is built from TRBV7-8 and TRBJ2-7; 8 nucleotides align to TRBD2. Per germline, CDR1 SGHVS and CDR2 FQNEAQ. With V trimmed by 1 base and J by 0 bases, 2 bases remained unmatched. The CDR3 consists of 15 residues.

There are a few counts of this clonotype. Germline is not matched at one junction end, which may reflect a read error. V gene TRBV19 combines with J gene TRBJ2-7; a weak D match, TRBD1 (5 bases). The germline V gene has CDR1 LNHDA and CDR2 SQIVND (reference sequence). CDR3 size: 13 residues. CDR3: CATSQQAIGEQYF. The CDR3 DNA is TGTGCCACTAGTCAACAGGCCATTGGCGAGCAGTACTTC.

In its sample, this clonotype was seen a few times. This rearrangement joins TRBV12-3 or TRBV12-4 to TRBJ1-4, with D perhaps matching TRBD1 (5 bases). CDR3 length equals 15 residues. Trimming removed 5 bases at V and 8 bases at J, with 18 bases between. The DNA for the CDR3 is TGTGCCAGCAGTCCAGATCAGGGACGGGTAGAAAAACTGTTTTTT. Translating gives CASSPDQGRVEKLFF.